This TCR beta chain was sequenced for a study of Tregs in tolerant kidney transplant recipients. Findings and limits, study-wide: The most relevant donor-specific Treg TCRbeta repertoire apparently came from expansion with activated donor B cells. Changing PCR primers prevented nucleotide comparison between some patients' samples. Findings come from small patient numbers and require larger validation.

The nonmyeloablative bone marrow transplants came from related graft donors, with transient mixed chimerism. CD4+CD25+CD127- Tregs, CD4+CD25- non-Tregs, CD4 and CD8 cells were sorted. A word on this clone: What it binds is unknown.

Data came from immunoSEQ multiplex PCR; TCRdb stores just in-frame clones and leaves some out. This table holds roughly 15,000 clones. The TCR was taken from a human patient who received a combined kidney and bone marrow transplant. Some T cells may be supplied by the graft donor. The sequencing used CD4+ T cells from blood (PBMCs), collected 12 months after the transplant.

CDR3 protein: CASSGGTGATNQPQHF. The part of the CDR3 DNA that was read is TGTGCCAGCAGTGGAGGGACAGGGGCCACAAATCAGCCC. The rearrangement joins TRBV2 to TRBJ1-5, with 10 bases fitting TRBD1. From the germline J gene comes the end of the CDR3, since the read stops 3 residues before it. The germline V gene has CDR1 SNHLY and CDR2 FYNNEI. This CDR3 contains 16 residues. V was clipped by 4 bases and J by 4 bases; unmatched bases: 7.